A single sample gave rise to the 2 T cell receptor beta chains below, sequenced in a study of type 1 regulatory T cells. TCRdb passed the reads through MiXCR, listing each CDR3 protein once. This sample has about 60,000 distinct CDR3 sequences, with 62% found just once. Their target antigens are unknown. Sample: cultured non-Tr1 T cells, either the whole culture or a sorted T cell fraction (not recorded which). The source is a human donor in good health.

The rearrangement uses TRBV7-2 and TRBJ2-7; 8 positions match TRBD2. V lost 0 bases, J lost 3 bases, and 4 bases stayed unmatched. The CDR3 contains 15 residues. Germline V gives CDR1 SGHTA, CDR2 FQGNSA. The CDR3 loop is CASSLAVAGIYEQYF. The CDR3 nucleotides are TGTGCCAGCAGCTTAGCGGTAGCGGGGATCTACGAGCAGTACTTC.

J is TRBJ2-1 and V is TRBV12-3 or TRBV12-4; D may be TRBD2 (6 bases). V was cut by 5 bases and J by 4 bases, with 9 bases left in between. CDR3 length equals 13 residues. The CDR3 loop reads CASSTTRYNEQFF. CDR3 nucleotide sequence: TGTGCCAGCAGTACGACTAGATACAATGAGCAGTTCTTC.